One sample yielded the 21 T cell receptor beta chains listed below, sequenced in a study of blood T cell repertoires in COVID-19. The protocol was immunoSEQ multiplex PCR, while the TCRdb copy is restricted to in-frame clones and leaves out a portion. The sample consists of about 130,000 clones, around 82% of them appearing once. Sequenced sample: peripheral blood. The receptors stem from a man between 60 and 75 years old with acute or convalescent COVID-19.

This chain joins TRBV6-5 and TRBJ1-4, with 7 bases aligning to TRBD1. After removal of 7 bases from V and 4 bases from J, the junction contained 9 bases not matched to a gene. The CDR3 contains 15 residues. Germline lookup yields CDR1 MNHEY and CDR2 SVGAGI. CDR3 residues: CASTRGWDSNEKLFF. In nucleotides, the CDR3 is TGTGCCAGCACCCGAGGATGGGACAGTAATGAAAAACTGTTTTTT.

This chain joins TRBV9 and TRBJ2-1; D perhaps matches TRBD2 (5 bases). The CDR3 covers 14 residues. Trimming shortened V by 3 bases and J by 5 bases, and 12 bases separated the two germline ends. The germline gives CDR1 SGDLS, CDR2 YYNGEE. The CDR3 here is CASSGEIGDNEQFF. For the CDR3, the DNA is TGTGCCAGCAGCGGGGAGATTGGGGACAATGAGCAGTTCTTC.

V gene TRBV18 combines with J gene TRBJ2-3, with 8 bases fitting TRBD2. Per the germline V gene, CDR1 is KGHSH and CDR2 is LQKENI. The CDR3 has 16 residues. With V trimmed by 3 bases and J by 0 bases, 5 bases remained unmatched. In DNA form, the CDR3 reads TGTGCCAGCTCACCCACTAGCGGTTCTAGCACAGATACGCAGTATTTT. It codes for CASSPTSGSSTDTQYF.

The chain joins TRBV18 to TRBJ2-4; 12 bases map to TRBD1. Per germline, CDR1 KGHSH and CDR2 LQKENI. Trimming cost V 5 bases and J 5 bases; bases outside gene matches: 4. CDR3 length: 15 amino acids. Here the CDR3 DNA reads TGTGCCAGCTCAGGGGACAGGGGGCAGGAAAACATTCAGTACTTC. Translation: CASSGDRGQENIQYF.

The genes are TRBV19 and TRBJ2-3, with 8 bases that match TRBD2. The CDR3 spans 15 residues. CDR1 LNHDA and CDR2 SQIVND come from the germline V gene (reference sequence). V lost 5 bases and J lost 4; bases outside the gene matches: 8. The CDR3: CASSPGTRGPDTQYF. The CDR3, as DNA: TGTGCCAGTAGTCCCGGGACTAGGGGACCAGATACGCAGTATTTT.

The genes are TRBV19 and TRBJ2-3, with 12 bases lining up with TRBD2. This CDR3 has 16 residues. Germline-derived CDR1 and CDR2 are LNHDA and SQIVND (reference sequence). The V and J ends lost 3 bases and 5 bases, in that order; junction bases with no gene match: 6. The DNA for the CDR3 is TGTGCCAGTAGTATCCGGACTAGCGGGGCGAGAGATACGCAGTATTTT. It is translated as CASSIRTSGARDTQYF.

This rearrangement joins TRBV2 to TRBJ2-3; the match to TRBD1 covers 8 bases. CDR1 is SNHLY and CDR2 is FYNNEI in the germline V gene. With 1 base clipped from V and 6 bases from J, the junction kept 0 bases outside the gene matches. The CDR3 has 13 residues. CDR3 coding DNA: TGTGCCAGCAGTGAAGGGACAGGGGATACGCAGTATTTT. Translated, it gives CASSEGTGDTQYF.

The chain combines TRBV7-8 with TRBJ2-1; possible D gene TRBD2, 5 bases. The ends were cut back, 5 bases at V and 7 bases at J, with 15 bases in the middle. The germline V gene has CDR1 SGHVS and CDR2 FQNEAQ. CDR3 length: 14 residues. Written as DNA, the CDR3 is TGTGCCAGCAGCCCACTAGATTTGTCGAATGAGCAGTTCTTC. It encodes CASSPLDLSNEQFF.

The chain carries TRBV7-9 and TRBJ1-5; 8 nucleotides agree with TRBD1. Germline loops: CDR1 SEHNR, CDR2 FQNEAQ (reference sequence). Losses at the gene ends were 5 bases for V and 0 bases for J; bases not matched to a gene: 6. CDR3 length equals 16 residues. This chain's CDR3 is CASSPGTGNSNQPQHF. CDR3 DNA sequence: TGTGCCAGCAGCCCAGGGACAGGTAATAGCAATCAGCCCCAGCATTTT.

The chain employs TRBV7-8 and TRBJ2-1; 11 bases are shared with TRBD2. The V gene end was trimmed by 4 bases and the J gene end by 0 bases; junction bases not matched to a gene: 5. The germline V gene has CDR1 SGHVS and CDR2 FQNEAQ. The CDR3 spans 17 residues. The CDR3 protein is CASSSPLAGGSYNEQFF. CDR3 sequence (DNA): TGTGCCAGCAGCTCCCCTCTAGCGGGAGGCTCCTACAATGAGCAGTTCTTC.

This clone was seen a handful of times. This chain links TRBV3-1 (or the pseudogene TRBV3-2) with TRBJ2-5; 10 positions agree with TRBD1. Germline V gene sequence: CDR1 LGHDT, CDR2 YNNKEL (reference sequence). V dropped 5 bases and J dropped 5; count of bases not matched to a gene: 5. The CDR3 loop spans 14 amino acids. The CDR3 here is CASSYRQGAETQYF. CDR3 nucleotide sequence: TGTGCCAGCAGCTATAGACAGGGGGCCGAGACCCAGTACTTC.

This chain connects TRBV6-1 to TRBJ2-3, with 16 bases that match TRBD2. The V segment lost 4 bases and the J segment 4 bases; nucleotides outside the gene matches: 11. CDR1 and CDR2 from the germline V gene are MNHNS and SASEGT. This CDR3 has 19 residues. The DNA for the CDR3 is TGTGCCAGCAGTGCTTTTCCCGGGACTAGCGGGGGGGCCCCAGATACGCAGTATTTT. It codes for CASSAFPGTSGGAPDTQYF.

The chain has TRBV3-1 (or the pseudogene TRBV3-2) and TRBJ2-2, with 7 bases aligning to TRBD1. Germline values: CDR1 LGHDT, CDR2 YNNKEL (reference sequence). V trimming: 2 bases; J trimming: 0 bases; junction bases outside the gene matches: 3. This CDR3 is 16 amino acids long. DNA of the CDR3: TGTGCCAGCAGCCAACTTCAGGGGGCGAACACCGGGGAGCTGTTTTTT. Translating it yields CASSQLQGANTGELFF.

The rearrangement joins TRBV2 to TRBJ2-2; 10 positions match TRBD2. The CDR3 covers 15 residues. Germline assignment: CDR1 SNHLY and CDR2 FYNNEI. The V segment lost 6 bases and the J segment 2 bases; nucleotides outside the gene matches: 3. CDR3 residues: CASSQLAGNTGELFF. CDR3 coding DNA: TGTGCCAGCAGCCAACTAGCGGGAAACACCGGGGAGCTGTTTTTT.

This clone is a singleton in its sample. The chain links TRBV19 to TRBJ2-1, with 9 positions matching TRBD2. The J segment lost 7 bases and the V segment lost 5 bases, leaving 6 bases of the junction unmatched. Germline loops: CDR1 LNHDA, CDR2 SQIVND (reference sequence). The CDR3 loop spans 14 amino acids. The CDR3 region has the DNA TGTGCCAGTAGTTTCGCGGGGGGGCAAAATGAGCAGTTCTTC. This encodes CASSFAGGQNEQFF.

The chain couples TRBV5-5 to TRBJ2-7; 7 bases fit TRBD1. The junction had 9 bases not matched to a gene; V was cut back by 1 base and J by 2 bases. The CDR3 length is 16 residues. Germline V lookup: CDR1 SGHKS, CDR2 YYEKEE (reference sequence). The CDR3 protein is CASSLRGRGRTYEQYF. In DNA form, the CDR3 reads TGTGCCAGCAGCTTGCGTGGTAGGGGGCGAACCTACGAGCAGTACTTC.

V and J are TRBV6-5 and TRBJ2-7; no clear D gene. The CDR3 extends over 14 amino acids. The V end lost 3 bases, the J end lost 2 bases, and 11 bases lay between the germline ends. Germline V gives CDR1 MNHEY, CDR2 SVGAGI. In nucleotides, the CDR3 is TGTGCCAGCAGTTATTGGAGTACCGCCTACGAGCAGTACTTC. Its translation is CASSYWSTAYEQYF.

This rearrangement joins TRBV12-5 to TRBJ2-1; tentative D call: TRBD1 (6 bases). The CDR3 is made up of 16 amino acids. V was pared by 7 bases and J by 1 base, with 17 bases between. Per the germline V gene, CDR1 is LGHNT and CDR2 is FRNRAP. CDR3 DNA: TGTGCTAGTGTTGCCCCCAAGGGGGTGTCCTACAATGAGCAGTTCTTC. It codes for CASVAPKGVSYNEQFF.

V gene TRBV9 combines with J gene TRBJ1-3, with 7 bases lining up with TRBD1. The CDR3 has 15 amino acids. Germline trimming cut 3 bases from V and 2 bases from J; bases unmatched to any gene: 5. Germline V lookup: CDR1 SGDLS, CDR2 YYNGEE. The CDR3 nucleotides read TGTGCCAGCAGCGCCCAGACAGGGCCTGGAAACACCATATATTTT. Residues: CASSAQTGPGNTIYF.

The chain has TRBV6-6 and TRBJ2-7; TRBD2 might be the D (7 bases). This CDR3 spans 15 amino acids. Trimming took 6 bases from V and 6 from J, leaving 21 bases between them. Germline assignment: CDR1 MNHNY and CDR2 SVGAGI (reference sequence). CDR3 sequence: CASSDLGGRDIEQYF. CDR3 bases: TGTGCCAGCAGCGACTTGGGAGGGAGGGACATCGAGCAGTACTTC.

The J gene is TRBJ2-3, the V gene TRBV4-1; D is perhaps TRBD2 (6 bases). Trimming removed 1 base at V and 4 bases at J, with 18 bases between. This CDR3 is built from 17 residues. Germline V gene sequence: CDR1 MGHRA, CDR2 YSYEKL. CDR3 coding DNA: TGCGCCAGCAGCCAAGGTTCGGCTAGCGCGCTGTCAGATACGCAGTATTTT. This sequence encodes CASSQGSASALSDTQYF.